Detailed here is one T cell receptor beta chain. Its antigen is undetermined. The time point was: week 11, during vaccination. Vaccine doses each comprised 300 ug of mutant IDH1 20-mer peptide, with topical imiquimod. Tumors from donors were new WHO grade 3 or 4 IDH1-mutant astrocytomas with ATRX loss. The CDR3 is made up of 12 amino acids. Deletions cut 3 bases from V and 9 bases from J, with 11 bases between. From germline, CDR1 is MNHEY and CDR2 SMNVEV (reference sequence). This sample was included in a study of a mutant IDH1 vaccine in newly diagnosed glioma. Across the study: Patients got their first vaccination 4-6 weeks after radiotherapy alone, or with temozolomide cycles. Before enrollment, the patients had been treated with radiotherapy alone, temozolomide alone, or both together. Most of them had received both. Treatment recipients were approximately 62% male and around 40% female, and their mean age was approximately 42 years.

Measured with immunoSEQ multiplex PCR; TCRdb has only the in-frame clones, and not every one. Seen here are roughly 48,000 clones, 90% to 95% observed once, and the top ten hold around 2.4%. V usage is TRBV27 and J usage is TRBJ2-5; the D call may be TRBD1 or TRBD2 (6 bases each). The sequence was collected from a man aged 50 or older with glioma. The sequenced sample was PBMCs, obtained from a glioma patient whose treatment included an IDH1 peptide vaccine. The CDR3 sequence: CASSFPRGPQYF. CDR3 coding DNA: TGTGCCAGCAGTTTTCCTCGGGGGCCCCAGTACTTC.